This T cell receptor (beta chain) was captured by sequencing in a study of cytomegalovirus exposure and HLA in healthy donors. Turning to the study itself: Both the 120 or so validation repertoires and the 666 first-cohort repertoires used the same platform, as reported by a later analysis. Findings and caveats of the study: Subsequent analysis showed first-cohort TCR clusters tending to co-occur in 120 validation repertoires. Researchers counted 164 TCR beta chains as cytomegalovirus-associated. Whilst most TCR sequences proved rare, a subset of public TCRs occurred across many donors.

On this clone: The antigen is unknown.

The CDR3 totals 15 residues. V was pared by 2 bases and J by 1 base, with 14 bases between. The germline V gene encodes CDR1 GTSNPN and CDR2 SVGIG (reference sequence). Here immunoSEQ multiplex PCR was the method, and the copy in TCRdb shows in-frame clones only, minus some. The table shows around 150,000 clones, with 88% occurring only once. The chain couples TRBV30 to TRBJ1-1; tentatively, D is TRBD1 (5 bases). Material for sequencing was PBMCs. The TCR sequence derives from a young man in good health and CMV-seronegative. The chain's CDR3 is CAWSLGSGSNTEAFF. The CDR3 DNA is TGTGCCTGGAGTCTCGGTTCAGGGTCGAACACTGAAGCTTTCTTT.